This paragraph covers one T cell receptor (beta chain) sequence. Its antigen remains unknown. The source of the sample is a study of beta chain features in type 1 diabetes. Study-wide results and limits: TCRB CDR3s from Type 1 diabetes patients were moderately but significantly shorter in all four CD4+ subsets.

Since all of the isolated RNA was reverse transcribed, expressed TCRB transcripts were what got sequenced. Only in-frame clones appear in the TCRdb table, and some are missing; sequencing was by immunoSEQ multiplex PCR. The sample contains approximately 730,000 clones, around an eighth of which appear only once. Germline CDR1 is MNHEY and CDR2 is SVGAGI. The V and J ends lost 2 bases and 7 bases respectively, with 14 bases between them. The length of the CDR3 is 14 residues. Sample: naive CD4+ T cells from blood. This TCR came from a man between 18 and 35 years old with type 1 diabetes. The chain employs TRBV6-5 and TRBJ1-2; the D gene is possibly TRBD1 (5 bases). CDR3 sequence reads: CASSYGGLASGYTF. The CDR3 DNA is TGTGCCAGCAGTTACGGGGGGTTGGCTTCTGGCTACACCTTC.